This T cell receptor beta chain came from a study of spatial heterogeneity in lung cancer. Study results and limitations: Blood contained ubiquitous expanded tumor TCRs more at resection than at follow-up.

In the library, each TCR cDNA molecule bore its own unique molecular identifier. TCRdb re-called the 5' RACE reads through MiXCR, storing one row per CDR3 protein. The sample lists tens of thousands of distinct CDR3 sequences, roughly 12% occurring once. Germline V gene data show CDR1 as SGHAT and CDR2 as FQDESV (reference sequence). V gave up 6 bases and J gave up 6 bases; unmatched junction bases: 5. This CDR3 comprises 14 residues. This clonotype was picked up a small number of times. Its antigen is not known. Time point meaning: sample taken at primary tumor resection. The donors, fewer than 95 patients with untreated early-stage non-small cell lung cancer, provided the samples. Frozen PBMC, nontumor lung or tumor provided whole RNA, which was sequenced unsorted.

The sample consisted of PBMCs, taken at surgery. The chain joins TRBV11-1 to TRBJ1-6; 7 bases are a match to TRBD1. The receptor was isolated from a male donor with early-stage non-small cell lung cancer. CDR3 bases: TGTGCCAGCAGTTCAGGGGGGCGTAATTCACCCCTCCACTTT. It encodes CASSSGGRNSPLHF.